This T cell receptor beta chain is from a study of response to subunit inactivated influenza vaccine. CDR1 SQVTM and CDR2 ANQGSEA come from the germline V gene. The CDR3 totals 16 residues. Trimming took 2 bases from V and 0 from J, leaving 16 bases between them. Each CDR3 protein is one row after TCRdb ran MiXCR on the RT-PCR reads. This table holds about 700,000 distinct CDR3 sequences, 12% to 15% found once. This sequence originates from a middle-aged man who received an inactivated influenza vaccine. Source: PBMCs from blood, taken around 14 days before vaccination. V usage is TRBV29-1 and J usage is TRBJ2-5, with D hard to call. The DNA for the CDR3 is TGCAGCGTTGAACATCAGACCGAGAAGTACCAAGAGACCCAGTACTTC. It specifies CSVEHQTEKYQETQYF.